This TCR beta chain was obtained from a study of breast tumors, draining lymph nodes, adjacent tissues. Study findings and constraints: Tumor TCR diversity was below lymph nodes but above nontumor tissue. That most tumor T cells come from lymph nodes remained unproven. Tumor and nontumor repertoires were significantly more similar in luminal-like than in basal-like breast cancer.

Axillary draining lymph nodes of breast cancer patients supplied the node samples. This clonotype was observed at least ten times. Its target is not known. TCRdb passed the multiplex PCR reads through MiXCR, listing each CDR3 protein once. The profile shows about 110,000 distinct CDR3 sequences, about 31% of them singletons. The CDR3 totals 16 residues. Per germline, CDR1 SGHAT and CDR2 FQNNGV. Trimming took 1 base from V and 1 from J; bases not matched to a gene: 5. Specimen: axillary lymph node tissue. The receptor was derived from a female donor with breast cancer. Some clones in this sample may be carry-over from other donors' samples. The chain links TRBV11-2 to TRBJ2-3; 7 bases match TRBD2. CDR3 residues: CASSLVGGGGTDTQYF. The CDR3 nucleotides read TGTGCCAGCAGCTTAGTAGGCGGGGGAGGCACAGATACGCAGTATTTT.